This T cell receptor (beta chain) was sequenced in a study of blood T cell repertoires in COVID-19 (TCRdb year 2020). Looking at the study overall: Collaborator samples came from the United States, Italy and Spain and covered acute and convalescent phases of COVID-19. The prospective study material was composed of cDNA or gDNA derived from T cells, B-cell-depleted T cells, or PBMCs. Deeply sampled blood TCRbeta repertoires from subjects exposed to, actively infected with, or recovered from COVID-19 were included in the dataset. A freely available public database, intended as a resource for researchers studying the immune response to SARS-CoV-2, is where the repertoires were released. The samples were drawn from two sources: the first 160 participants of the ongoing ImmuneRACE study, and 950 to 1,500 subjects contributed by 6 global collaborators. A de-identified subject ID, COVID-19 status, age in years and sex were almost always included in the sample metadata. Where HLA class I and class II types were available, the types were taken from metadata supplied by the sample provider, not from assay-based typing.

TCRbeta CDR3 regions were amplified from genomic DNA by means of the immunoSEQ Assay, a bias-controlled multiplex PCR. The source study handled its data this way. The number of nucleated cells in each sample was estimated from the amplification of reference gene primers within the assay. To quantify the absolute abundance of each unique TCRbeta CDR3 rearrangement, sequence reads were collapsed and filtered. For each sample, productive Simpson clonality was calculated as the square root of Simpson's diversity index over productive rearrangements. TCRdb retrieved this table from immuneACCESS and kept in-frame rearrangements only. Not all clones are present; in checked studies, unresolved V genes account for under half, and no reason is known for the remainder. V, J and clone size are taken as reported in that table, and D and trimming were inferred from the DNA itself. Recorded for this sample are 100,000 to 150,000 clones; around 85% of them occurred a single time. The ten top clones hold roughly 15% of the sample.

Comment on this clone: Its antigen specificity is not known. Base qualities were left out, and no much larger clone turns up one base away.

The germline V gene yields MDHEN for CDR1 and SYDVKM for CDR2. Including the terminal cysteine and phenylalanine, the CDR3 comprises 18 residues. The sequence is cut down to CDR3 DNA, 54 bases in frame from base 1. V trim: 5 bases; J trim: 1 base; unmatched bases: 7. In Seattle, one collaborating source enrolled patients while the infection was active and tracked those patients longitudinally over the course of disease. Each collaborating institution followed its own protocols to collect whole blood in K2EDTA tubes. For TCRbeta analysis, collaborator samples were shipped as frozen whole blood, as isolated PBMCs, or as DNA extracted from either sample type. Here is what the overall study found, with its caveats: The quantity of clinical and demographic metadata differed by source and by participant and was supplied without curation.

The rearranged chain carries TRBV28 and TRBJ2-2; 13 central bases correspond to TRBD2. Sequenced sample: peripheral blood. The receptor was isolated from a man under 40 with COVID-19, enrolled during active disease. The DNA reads TGTGCCAGCAGTCCCTGGACTAGCGGGAGCAGGAACACCGGGGAGCTGTTTTTT. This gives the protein CASSPWTSGSRNTGELFF.